This TCR beta chain was sequenced during a study of blood T cell repertoires in COVID-19. About the study: Sites in the United States, Italy and Spain provided acute and convalescent COVID-19 samples. PBMCs, B-cell-depleted T cells, or T cells provided the cDNA or gDNA that made up the material.

In germline, CDR1 is KGHSH, CDR2 LQKENI. The CDR3 extends over 14 amino acids. The J segment lost 2 bases and the V segment lost 5 bases, leaving 5 bases of the junction unmatched. Per the original data handling: Amplification of reference gene primers provided the estimated nucleated cell counts. Sequenced by immunoSEQ multiplex PCR; TCRdb stores in-frame clones only, minus some. The DNA gave D and trimming, while V, J and clone size come from that table. Seen here are around 70,000 clones, under 85% observed once, and the top ten hold approximately 10%. Material: peripheral blood. This sequence was found in a woman aged 50 to 60 with acute or convalescent COVID-19. V is TRBV18 and J is TRBJ2-5, with 7 bases matching TRBD1. This CDR3 reads CASSSGTVQETQYF. For the CDR3, the DNA is TGTGCCAGCTCATCAGGGACAGTTCAAGAGACCCAGTACTTC.